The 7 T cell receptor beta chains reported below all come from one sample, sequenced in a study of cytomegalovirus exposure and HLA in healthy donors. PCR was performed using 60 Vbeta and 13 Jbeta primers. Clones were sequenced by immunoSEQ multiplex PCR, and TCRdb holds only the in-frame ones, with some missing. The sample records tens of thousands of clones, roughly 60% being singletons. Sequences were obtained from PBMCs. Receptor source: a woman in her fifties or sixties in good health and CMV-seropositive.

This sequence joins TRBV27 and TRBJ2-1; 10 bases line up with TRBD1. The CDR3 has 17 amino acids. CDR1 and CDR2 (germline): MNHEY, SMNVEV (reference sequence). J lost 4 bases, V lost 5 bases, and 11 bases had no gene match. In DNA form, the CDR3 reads TGTGCCAGCAGTATCGGAGCCGGGACAGGGGAATACAATGAGCAGTTCTTC. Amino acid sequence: CASSIGAGTGEYNEQFF.

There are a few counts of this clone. In nucleotides, the CDR3 is TGTGCCAGCAGCTTGAACACAAACAATCAGCCCCAGCATTTT. This translates into CASSLNTNNQPQHF. The chain couples TRBV5-5 to TRBJ1-5, with D hard to call. V shed 1 base and J shed 3 bases, with 8 bases lying between them. CDR3 length equals 14 residues. The germline V gene has CDR1 SGHKS and CDR2 YYEKEE (reference sequence).

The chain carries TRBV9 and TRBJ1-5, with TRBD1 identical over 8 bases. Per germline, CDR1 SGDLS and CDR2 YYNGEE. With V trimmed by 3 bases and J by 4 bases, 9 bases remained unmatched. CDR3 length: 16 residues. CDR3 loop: CASSARIQGGNQPQHF. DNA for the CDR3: TGTGCCAGCAGCGCTAGGATACAGGGGGGGAATCAGCCCCAGCATTTT.

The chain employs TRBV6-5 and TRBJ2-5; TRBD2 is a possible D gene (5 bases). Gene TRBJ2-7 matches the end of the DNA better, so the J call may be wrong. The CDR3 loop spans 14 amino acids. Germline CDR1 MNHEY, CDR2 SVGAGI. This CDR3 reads CASSYSTGFYEQYF. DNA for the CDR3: TGTGCCAGCAGTTACTCGACGGGGTTCTACGAGCAGTACTTC.

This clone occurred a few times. The CDR3 sequence is CASSRWWLDRNPPNYGYTF. DNA for the CDR3: TGTGCCAGCAGCCGATGGTGGCTGGACAGAAATCCACCGAACTATGGCTACACCTTC. J is TRBJ1-2 and V is TRBV5-6, with D perhaps TRBD1 (6 bases). Germline assignment: CDR1 SGHDT and CDR2 YYEEEE. Trimming stripped 4 bases from V and 2 bases from J, with 27 bases between. This CDR3 has 19 residues.

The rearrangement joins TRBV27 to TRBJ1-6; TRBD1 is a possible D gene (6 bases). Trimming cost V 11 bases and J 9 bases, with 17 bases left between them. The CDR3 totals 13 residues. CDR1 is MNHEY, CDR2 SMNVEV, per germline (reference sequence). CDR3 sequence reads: CAHQGILSSPLHF. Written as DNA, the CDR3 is TGTGCCCACCAGGGGATTCTCAGTTCACCCCTCCACTTT.

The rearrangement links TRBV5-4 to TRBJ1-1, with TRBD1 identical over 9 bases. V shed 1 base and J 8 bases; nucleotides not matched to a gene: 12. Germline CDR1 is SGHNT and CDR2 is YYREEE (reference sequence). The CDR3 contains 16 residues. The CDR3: CASSLPDRGRLSEAFF. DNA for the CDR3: TGTGCCAGCAGCTTGCCGGACAGGGGACGCCTTTCGGAAGCTTTCTTT.